A single sample gave rise to the 16 T cell receptor beta chains below, sequenced in a study of blood T cell repertoires in COVID-19. This table comes from immunoSEQ multiplex PCR, and its TCRdb copy is limited to in-frame clones, with some not included. The table has 200,000 or so clones, 84% seen once. Material: PBMCs or T cells enriched from blood (not recorded which). The source is a man aged 40-49 years who had recovered from COVID-19.

The rearrangement joins TRBV2 to TRBJ2-6; D is perhaps TRBD1 (6 bases). CDR1 and CDR2 from the germline V gene are SNHLY and FYNNEI. Trimming removed 5 bases at V and 4 bases at J, with 21 bases between. The length of the CDR3 is 18 residues. The CDR3 region is CASSSDYRVTPGANVLTF. CDR3 coding DNA: TGTGCCAGCAGTTCAGATTACAGGGTAACTCCCGGGGCCAACGTCCTGACTTTC. Together with reference TRBV2 and TRBJ2-6, the CDR3 gives the full variable domain: EPEVTQTPSHQVTQMGQEVILRCVPISNHLYFYWYRQILGQKVEFLVSFYNNEISEKSEIFDDQFSVERPDGSNFTLKIRSTKLEDSAMYFCASSSDYRVTPGANVLTFGAGSRLTVL.

The chain uses TRBV5-1 and TRBJ2-1; no definite D call. Germline CDR1 reads SGHRS; CDR2 reads YFSETQ. CDR3 size: 16 residues. The V gene lost 0 bases and the J gene lost 0 bases, with 10 bases spanning the gap. This CDR3 reads CASSLVVFNSYNEQFF. CDR3 DNA: TGCGCCAGCAGCTTGGTCGTCTTTAACTCCTACAATGAGCAGTTCTTC.

The V call is TRBV4-1, the J call TRBJ2-1, with TRBD2 as a possible D gene (5 bases). CDR3 length: 18 residues. V was pared by 3 bases and J by 0 bases, with 18 bases between. Germline-derived CDR1 and CDR2 are MGHRA and YSYEKL. This CDR3 is CASSHLEGWRVSYNEQFF. DNA for the CDR3: TGCGCCAGCAGCCACCTCGAAGGCTGGCGGGTCTCCTACAATGAGCAGTTCTTC.

This rearrangement joins TRBV6-2 or TRBV6-3 to TRBJ2-1, with TRBD2 matching over 7 bases. Germline CDR1 reads MNHEY; CDR2 reads SVGEGT. V shed 0 bases and J 6 bases; nucleotides not matched to a gene: 5. CDR3 size: 15 residues. CDR3 amino acids: CASSYSRTSVNEQFF. CDR3 coding DNA: TGTGCCAGCAGTTACTCGAGAACTAGCGTCAATGAGCAGTTCTTC.

The chain is built from TRBV28 and TRBJ1-2; 7 bases agree with TRBD1. V trimming: 8 bases; J trimming: 3 bases; junction bases outside the gene matches: 6. The germline CDR1 and CDR2 sequences are MDHEN and SYDVKM. The CDR3 has 13 amino acids. CDR3 DNA: TGTGCCAGCTTTGGACAGGTTCACTATGGCTACACCTTC. It yields the protein CASFGQVHYGYTF.

As concerns this clone: One base away lies a much larger clone, so this may be a sequencing read error. This sample also contains other DNA sequences that code for the same CDR3. The genes are TRBV2 and TRBJ1-4; no reliable D call. CDR3 length equals 15 residues. Germline CDR1 is SNHLY and CDR2 is FYNNEI. Written as DNA, the CDR3 is TGTGCCAGCAGGGAGACTTTTACCACTAATGAAAAATTGTTTTTT. Translation gives CASRETFTTNEKLFF.

There are many counts of this clone. The same CDR3 can be traced to other DNA sequences in this sample. The rearrangement links TRBV6-5 to TRBJ1-1; a possible D gene is TRBD1 (6 bases). Germline CDR1 MNHEY, CDR2 SVGAGI. Trimming stripped 0 bases from V and 11 bases from J, with 10 bases between. The CDR3 spans 12 residues. CDR3: CASSYSRTEAFF. The CDR3 DNA sequence: TGTGCCAGCAGTTACTCGAGGACAGAGGCTTTCTTT.

Only a few counts were recorded for this clone. The V gene is TRBV3-1 (or the pseudogene TRBV3-2), the J gene TRBJ1-5; D unresolved. V was cut by 5 bases and J by 1 base, with 9 bases left in between. The germline V gene encodes CDR1 LGHDT and CDR2 YNNKEL (reference sequence). CDR3 length: 14 residues. DNA for the CDR3: TGTGCCAGCAGCAACGGCGGGAGCAATCAGCCCCAGCATTTT. The encoded protein is CASSNGGSNQPQHF.

Regarding this clone: This sample includes further DNA sequences coding for the same CDR3. V is TRBV5-1 and J is TRBJ1-3; D remains ambiguous. V shed 1 base and J shed 1 base, with 9 bases lying between them. The CDR3 has 15 residues. Germline V CDR1 and CDR2: SGHRS, YFSETQ. This chain's CDR3 is CASSLTGSSGNTIYF. CDR3 coding DNA: TGCGCCAGCAGCTTGACCGGGTCATCTGGAAACACCATATATTTT.

The J gene is TRBJ2-7, the V gene TRBV27; TRBD2 agrees at 7 bases. CDR3 length equals 15 residues. V was pared by 7 bases and J by 0 bases, with 9 bases of the junction left unmatched. Germline V gene lookup returns CDR1 MNHEY and CDR2 SMNVEV (reference sequence). CDR3 loop: CASTLWRGSSYEQYF. The CDR3 region has the DNA TGTGCCAGCACCCTATGGCGGGGGAGCTCCTACGAGCAGTACTTC.

CDR3: CASSLPGSNEKLFF. Written as DNA, the CDR3 is TGTGCCAGCAGTTTACCAGGGTCTAATGAAAAACTGTTTTTT. This chain uses TRBV28 with TRBJ1-4; D perhaps matches TRBD1 (5 bases). V was clipped by 2 bases and J by 3 bases, with 7 bases between them. This CDR3 has 14 amino acids. Germline V gene data show CDR1 as MDHEN and CDR2 as SYDVKM.

In this sample, this clone turned up a few times. The rearrangement uses TRBV30 and TRBJ2-7; D is perhaps TRBD1 (6 bases). CDR3 size: 13 residues. Trimming removed 2 bases at V and 3 bases at J, with 11 bases between. CDR1 is GTSNPN and CDR2 is SVGIG in the germline V gene (reference sequence). The CDR3 sequence: CAWSIQGVYEQYF. In DNA, the CDR3 is TGTGCCTGGAGTATACAGGGAGTCTACGAGCAGTACTTC.

The V and J genes are TRBV29-1 and TRBJ1-1; 7 bases line up with TRBD1. V dropped 1 base and J dropped 7; count of bases not matched to a gene: 3. The CDR3 sequence is 12 residues long. Germline V gene sequence: CDR1 SQVTM, CDR2 ANQGSEA. Here the CDR3 reads CSVEGQGDEAFF. CDR3 nucleotides: TGCAGCGTTGAAGGACAGGGAGATGAAGCTTTCTTT.

The chain is built from TRBV6-5 and TRBJ2-1; 8 nucleotides agree with TRBD1. This CDR3 spans 15 amino acids. CDR1 MNHEY and CDR2 SVGAGI come from the germline V gene. V lost 1 base to trimming and J lost 3 bases; unmatched junction nucleotides: 2. CDR3 DNA: TGTGCCAGCAGTTACTTCGGGACAGGCTACAATGAGCAGTTCTTC. Amino acid sequence: CASSYFGTGYNEQFF.

This chain connects TRBV9 to TRBJ1-3, with 9 bases matching TRBD1. V lost 0 bases, J lost 4 bases, and 2 bases stayed unmatched. This CDR3 comprises 15 residues. CDR1 is SGDLS, CDR2 YYNGEE, per germline. The CDR3 DNA follows: TGTGCCAGCAGCGTAGGAGGACAGGGGGGAAACACCATATATTTT. It codes for CASSVGGQGGNTIYF.

This clone was observed a few times. V gene TRBV4-2 combines with J gene TRBJ2-3; the D gene is possibly TRBD1 (6 bases). The CDR3 runs to 15 residues. In germline, CDR1 is LGHNA, CDR2 YNFKEQ. The germline V and J ends were trimmed by 4 bases and 2 bases, with 13 bases remaining between them. DNA for the CDR3: TGTGCCAGCAGCCTGAGCCAGGGGACCACAGATACGCAGTATTTT. It is translated as CASSLSQGTTDTQYF.